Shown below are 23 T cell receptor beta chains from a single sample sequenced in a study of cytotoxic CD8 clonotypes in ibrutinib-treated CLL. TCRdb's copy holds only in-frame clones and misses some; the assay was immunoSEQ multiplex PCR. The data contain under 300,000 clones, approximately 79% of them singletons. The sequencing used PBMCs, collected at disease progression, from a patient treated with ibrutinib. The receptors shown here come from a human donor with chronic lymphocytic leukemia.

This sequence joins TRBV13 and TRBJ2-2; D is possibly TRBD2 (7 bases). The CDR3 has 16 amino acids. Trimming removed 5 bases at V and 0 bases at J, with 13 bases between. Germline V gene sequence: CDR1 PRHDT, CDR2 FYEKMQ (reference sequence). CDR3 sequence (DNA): TGTGCCAGCAGCCGAACGGGGGGCGCGAACACCGGGGAGCTGTTTTTT. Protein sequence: CASSRTGGANTGELFF. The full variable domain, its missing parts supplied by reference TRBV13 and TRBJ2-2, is AAGVIQSPRHLIKEKRETATLKCYPIPRHDTVYWYQQGPGQDPQFLISFYEKMQSDKGSIPDRFSAQQFSDYHSELNMSSLELGDSALYFCASSRTGGANTGELFFGEGSRLTVL.

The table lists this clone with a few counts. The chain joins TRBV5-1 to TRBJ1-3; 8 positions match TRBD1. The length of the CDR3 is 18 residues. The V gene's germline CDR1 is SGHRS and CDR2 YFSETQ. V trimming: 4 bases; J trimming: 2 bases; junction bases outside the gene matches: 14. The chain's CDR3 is CASSQQTGVESTGNTIYF. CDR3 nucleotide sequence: TGCGCCAGCAGCCAACAGACAGGGGTTGAGAGTACTGGAAACACCATATATTTT.

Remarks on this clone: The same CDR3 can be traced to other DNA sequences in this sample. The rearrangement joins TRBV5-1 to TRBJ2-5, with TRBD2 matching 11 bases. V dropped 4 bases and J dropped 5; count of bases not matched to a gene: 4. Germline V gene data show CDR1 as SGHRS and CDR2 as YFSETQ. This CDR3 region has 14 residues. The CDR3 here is CASSPTSGVETQYF. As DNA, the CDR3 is TGCGCCAGCAGCCCGACTAGCGGGGTGGAGACCCAGTACTTC.

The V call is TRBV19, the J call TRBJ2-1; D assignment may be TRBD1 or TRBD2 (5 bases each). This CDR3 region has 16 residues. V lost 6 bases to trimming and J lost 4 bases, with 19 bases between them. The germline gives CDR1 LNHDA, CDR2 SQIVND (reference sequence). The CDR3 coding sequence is TGTGCCAGTAGCCCTTACGGGGCCGCCTCATACAATGAGCAGTTCTTC. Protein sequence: CASSPYGAASYNEQFF.

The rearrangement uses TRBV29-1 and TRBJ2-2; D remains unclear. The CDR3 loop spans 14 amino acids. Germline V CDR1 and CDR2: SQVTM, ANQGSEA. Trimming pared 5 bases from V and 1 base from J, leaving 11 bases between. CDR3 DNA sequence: TGCAGCGTTCGCAAACAGCTGAACACCGGGGAGCTGTTTTTT. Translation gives CSVRKQLNTGELFF.

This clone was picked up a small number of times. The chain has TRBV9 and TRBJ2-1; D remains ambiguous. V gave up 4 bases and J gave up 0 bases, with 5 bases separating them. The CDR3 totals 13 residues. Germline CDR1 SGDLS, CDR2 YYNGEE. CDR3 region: CASSSSSYNEQFF. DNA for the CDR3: TGTGCCAGCAGCTCGAGCTCCTACAATGAGCAGTTCTTC.

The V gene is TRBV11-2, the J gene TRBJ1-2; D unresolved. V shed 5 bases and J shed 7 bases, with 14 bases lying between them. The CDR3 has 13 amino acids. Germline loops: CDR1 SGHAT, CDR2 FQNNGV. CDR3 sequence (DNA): TGTGCCAGCAGCCTCGGATCTACCGTTGGCTACACCTTC. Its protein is CASSLGSTVGYTF.

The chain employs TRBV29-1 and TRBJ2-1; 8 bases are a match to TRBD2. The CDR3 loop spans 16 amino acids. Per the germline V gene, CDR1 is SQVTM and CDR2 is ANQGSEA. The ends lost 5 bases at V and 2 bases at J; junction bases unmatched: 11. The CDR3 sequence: CSVSGLGVYAYNEQFF. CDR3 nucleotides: TGCAGCGTTTCGGGACTAGGCGTTTACGCCTACAATGAGCAGTTCTTC.

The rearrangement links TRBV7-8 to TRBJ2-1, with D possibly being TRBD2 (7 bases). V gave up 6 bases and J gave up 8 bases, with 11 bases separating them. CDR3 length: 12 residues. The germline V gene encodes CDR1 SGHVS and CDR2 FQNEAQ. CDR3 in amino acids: CASSSGGHEQFF. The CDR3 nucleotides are TGTGCCAGCAGTTCCGGGGGGCATGAGCAGTTCTTC.

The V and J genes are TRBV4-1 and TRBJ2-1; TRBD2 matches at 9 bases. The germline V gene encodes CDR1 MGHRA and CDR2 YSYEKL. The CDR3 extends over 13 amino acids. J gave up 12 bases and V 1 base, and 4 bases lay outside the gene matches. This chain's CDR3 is CASSQGLAERQFF. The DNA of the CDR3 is TGCGCCAGCAGCCAAGGACTAGCGGAGAGGCAGTTCTTC.

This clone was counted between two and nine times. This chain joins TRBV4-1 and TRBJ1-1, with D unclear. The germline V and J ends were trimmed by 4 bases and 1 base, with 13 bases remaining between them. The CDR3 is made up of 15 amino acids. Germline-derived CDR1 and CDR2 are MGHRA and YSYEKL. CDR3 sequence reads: CASSLPTTWNTEAFF. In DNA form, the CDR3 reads TGCGCCAGCAGCCTGCCGACAACCTGGAACACTGAAGCTTTCTTT.

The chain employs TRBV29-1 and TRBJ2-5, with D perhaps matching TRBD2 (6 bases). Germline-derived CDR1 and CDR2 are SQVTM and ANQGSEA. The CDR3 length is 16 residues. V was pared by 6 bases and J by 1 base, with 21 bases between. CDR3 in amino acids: CSVRRGGGARQETQYF. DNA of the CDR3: TGCAGCGTCAGAAGGGGAGGAGGGGCCCGCCAAGAGACCCAGTACTTC.

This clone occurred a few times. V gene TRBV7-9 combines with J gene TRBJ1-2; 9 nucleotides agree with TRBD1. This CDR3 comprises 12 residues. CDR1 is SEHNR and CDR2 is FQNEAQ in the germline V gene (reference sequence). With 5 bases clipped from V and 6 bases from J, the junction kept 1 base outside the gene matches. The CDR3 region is CASSRDRDGYTF. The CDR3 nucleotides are TGTGCCAGCAGCCGGGACAGGGATGGCTACACCTTC.

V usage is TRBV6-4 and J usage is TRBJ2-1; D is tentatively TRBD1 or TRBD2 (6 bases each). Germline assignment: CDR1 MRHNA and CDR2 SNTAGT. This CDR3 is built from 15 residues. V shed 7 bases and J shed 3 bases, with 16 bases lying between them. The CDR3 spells CASMGGTTIYNEQFF. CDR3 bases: TGTGCCAGCATGGGGGGCACCACCATCTACAATGAGCAGTTCTTC.

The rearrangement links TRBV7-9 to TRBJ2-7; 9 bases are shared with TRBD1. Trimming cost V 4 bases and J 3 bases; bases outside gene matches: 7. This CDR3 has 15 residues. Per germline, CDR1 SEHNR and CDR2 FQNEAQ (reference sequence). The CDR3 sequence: CASSYPGQGVYEQYF. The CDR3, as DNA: TGTGCCAGCAGCTACCCGGGACAGGGAGTCTACGAGCAGTACTTC.

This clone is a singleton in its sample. The CDR3 region has the DNA TGTGCCAGCAGTGACGGGTTTGGAGGACCTAACTATGGCTACACCTTC. Protein: CASSDGFGGPNYGYTF. The V call is TRBV6-4, the J call TRBJ1-2, with D uncertain. The CDR3 sequence is 16 residues long. Germline V gene sequence: CDR1 MRHNA, CDR2 SNTAGT. The V and J ends lost 2 bases and 0 bases respectively, with 13 bases between them.

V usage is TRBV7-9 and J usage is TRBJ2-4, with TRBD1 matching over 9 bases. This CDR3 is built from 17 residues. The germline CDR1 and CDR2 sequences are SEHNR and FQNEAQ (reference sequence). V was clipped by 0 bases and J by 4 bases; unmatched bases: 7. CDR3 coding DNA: TGTGCCAGCAGCTTAGCTCTTTTAGGACAGGGGAAAAACATTCAGTACTTC. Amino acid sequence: CASSLALLGQGKNIQYF.

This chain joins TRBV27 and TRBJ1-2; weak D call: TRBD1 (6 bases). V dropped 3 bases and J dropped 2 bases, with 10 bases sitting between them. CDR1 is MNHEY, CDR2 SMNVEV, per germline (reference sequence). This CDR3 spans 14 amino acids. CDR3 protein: CASSLYRENYGYTF. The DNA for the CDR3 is TGTGCCAGCAGTTTGTACAGGGAAAACTATGGCTACACCTTC.

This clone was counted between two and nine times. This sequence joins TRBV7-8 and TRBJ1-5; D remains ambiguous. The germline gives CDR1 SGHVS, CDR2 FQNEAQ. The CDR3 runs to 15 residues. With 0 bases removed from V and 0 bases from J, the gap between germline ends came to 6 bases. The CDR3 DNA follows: TGTGCCAGCAGCTTAGCGCGGATTAGCAATCAGCCCCAGCATTTT. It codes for CASSLARISNQPQHF.

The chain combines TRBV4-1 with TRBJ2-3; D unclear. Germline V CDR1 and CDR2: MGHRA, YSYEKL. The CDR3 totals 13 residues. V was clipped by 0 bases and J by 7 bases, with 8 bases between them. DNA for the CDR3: TGCGCCAGCAGCCAAGAGTTGGGGTATACGCAGTATTTT. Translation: CASSQELGYTQYF.

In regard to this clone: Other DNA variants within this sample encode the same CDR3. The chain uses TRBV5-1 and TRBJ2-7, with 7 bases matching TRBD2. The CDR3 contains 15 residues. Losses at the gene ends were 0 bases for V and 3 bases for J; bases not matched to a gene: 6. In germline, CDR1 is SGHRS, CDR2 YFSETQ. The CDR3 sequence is CASSLVSGPSYEQYF. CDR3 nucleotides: TGCGCCAGCAGCTTGGTTAGCGGGCCGAGCTACGAGCAGTACTTC.

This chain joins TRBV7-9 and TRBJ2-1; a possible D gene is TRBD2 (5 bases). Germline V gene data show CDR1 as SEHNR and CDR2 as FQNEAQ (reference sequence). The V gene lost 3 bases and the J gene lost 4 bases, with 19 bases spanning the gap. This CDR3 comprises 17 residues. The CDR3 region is CASSFSLSVRGYNEQFF. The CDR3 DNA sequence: TGTGCCAGCAGCTTCTCCCTTTCTGTTCGGGGTTACAATGAGCAGTTCTTC.

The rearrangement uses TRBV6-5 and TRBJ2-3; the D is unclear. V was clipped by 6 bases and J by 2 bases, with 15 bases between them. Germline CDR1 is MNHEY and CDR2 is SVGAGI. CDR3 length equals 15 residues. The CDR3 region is CASRKTATNTDTQYF. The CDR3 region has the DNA TGTGCCAGCAGGAAGACTGCGACCAACACAGATACGCAGTATTTT.